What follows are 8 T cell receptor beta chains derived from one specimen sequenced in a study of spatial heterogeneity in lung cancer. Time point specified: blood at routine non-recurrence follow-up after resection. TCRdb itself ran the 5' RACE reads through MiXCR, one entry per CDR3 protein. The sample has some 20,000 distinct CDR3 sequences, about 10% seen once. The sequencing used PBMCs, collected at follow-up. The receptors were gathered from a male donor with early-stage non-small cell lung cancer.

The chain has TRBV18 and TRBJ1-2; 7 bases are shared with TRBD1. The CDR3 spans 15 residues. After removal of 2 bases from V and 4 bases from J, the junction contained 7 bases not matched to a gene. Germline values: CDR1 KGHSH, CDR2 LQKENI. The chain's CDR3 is CASSPNDRDSYGYTF. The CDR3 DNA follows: TGTGCCAGCTCACCAAACGACAGGGACAGCTATGGCTACACCTTC. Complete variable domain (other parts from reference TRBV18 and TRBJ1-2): NAGVMQNPRHLVRRRGQEARLRCSPMKGHSHVYWYRQLPEEGLKFMVYLQKENIIDESGMPKERFSAEFPKEGPSILRIQQVVRGDSAAYFCASSPNDRDSYGYTFGSGTRLTVV.

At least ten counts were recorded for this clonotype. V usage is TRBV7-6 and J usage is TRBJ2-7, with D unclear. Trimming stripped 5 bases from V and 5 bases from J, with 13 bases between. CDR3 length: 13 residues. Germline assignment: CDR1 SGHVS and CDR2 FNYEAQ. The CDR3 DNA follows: TGTGCCAGCAGCCGCAGCCAAAACCACGAGCAGTACTTC. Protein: CASSRSQNHEQYF.

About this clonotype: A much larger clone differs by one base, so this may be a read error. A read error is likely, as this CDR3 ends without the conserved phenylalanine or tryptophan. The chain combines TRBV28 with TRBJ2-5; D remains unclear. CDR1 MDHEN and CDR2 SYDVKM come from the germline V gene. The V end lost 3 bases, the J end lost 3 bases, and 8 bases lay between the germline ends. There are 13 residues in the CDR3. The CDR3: CASSFVTEETQYI. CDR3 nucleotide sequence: TGTGCCAGCAGTTTTGTGACGGAAGAGACCCAGTACATC.

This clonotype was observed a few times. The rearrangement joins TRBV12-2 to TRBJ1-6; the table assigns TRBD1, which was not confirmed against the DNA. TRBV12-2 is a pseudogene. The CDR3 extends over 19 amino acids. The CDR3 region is CASRLGPGQGRFGNSPLHF. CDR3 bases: TGTGCAAGTCGCCTCGGACCGGGACAGGGGAGGTTTGGCAATTCACCCCTCCACTTT.

The CDR3 loop is CASSRAGGLGTEAFF. In DNA form, the CDR3 reads TGTGCCAGCAGTCGGGCAGGGGGCTTAGGCACTGAAGCTTTCTTT. The rearrangement joins TRBV27 to TRBJ1-1; 8 bases line up with TRBD1. Germline trimming cut 5 bases from V and 4 bases from J; bases unmatched to any gene: 9. This CDR3 region has 15 residues. Germline V gene data show CDR1 as MNHEY and CDR2 as SMNVEV (reference sequence).

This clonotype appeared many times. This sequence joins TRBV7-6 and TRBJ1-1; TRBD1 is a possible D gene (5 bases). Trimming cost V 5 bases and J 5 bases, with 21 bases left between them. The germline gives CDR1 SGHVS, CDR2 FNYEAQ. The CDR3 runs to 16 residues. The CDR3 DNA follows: TGTGCCAGCAGCCCCTCCGGGGGGGGGAGAGGGACTGAAGCTTTCTTT. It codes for CASSPSGGGRGTEAFF.

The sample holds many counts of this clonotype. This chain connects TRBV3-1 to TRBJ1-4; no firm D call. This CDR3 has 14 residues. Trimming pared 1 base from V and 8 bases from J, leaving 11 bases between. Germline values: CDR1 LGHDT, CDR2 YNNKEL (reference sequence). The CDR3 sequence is CASSQAGEGEKLFF. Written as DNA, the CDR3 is TGTGCCAGCAGCCAAGCCGGGGAGGGCGAAAAACTGTTTTTT. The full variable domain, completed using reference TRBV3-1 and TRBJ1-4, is DTAVSQTPKYLVTQMGNDKSIKCEQNLGHDTMYWYKQDSKKFLKIMFSYNNKELIINETVPNRFSPKSPDKAHLNLHINSLELGDSAVYFCASSQAGEGEKLFFGSGTQLSVL.

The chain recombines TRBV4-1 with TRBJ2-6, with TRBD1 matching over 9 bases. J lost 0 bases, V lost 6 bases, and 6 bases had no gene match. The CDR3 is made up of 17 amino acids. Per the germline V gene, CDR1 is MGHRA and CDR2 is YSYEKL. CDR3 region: CASRGTGLYSGANVLTF. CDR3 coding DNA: TGCGCCAGCAGGGGGACAGGGCTTTACTCTGGGGCCAACGTCCTGACTTTC.